One and the same sample provided the 27 T cell receptor beta chains below, sequenced in a study of blood T cells in healthy people across ages. A second PCR of about 6 to 12 cycles used a sample-barcoded 5' primer and a J-beta primer mix. TCRdb independently ran MiXCR on the 5' RACE reads; one entry per CDR3 protein. Of 1.5 million to 2 million distinct CDR3 sequences in the sample, about 30% are singletons; the top ten hold roughly 8%. Specimen: blood. The receptors were sampled from a woman aged 30 to 39 in good health.

The gene calls are TRBV3-1 and TRBJ2-4; weak D call: TRBD1 (7 bases). The V gene lost 3 bases and the J gene lost 13 bases, with 13 bases spanning the gap. Per germline, CDR1 LGHDT and CDR2 YNNKEL (reference sequence). CDR3 length: 12 amino acids. The CDR3 DNA reads TGTGCCAGCAGCCACAGGGGGGCTGAGCAGTACTTC. It specifies CASSHRGAEQYF. Variable domain in full (rest from reference TRBV3-1 and TRBJ2-4): DTAVSQTPKYLVTQMGNDKSIKCEQNLGHDTMYWYKQDSKKFLKIMFSYNNKELIINETVPNRFSPKSPDKAHLNLHINSLELGDSAVYFCASSHRGAEQYFGAGTRLSVL.

This clonotype occurred many times. The chain carries TRBV10-3 and TRBJ2-3; 7 bases agree with TRBD1. Trimming took 6 bases from V and 1 from J; bases not matched to a gene: 4. CDR1 ENHRY and CDR2 SYGVKD come from the germline V gene. This CDR3 comprises 14 residues. In DNA form, the CDR3 reads TGTGCCATCAGGCCCGACAGGGGCACAGATACGCAGTATTTT. Encoded protein: CAIRPDRGTDTQYF.

With regard to this clonotype: A read error may produce the germline difference seen at one junction end. CDR3 sequence (DNA): TGTGCCAACAGCTTAAATTACTTACCTGACTCCTACGAGCAGTACTTC. Protein: CANSLNYLPDSYEQYF. This chain uses TRBV7-9 with TRBJ2-7; D gene unclear. This CDR3 spans 16 amino acids. Germline V gives CDR1 SEHNR, CDR2 FQNEAQ (reference sequence).

This clonotype was recorded many times. The chain couples TRBV18 to TRBJ2-3; TRBD2 agrees at 11 bases. The CDR3 has 16 residues. Germline lookup yields CDR1 KGHSH and CDR2 LQKENI. Trimming took 5 bases from V and 3 from J; bases not matched to a gene: 7. DNA of the CDR3: TGTGCCAGCTCATCGAAAACTAGCGGGGGTACAGATACGCAGTATTTT. Translating it yields CASSSKTSGGTDTQYF.

To note about this clonotype: This may be a read error, as it is one base from a much larger clone. The genes are TRBV5-1 and TRBJ2-3; D is ambiguous. Germline V CDR1 and CDR2: SGHRS, YFSETQ. The CDR3 sequence is 14 residues long. Trimming cost V 3 bases and J 6 bases, with 14 bases left between them. The CDR3 nucleotides are TGCGCCAGCAGCTGGGCCCAGTGGGCGGATACGCAGTATTTT. Translating it yields CASSWAQWADTQYF.

This clonotype was seen many times. The chain couples TRBV6-5 to TRBJ2-7; TRBD1 matches at 7 bases. The ends lost 2 bases at V and 2 bases at J; junction bases unmatched: 3. The CDR3 contains 14 residues. Germline CDR1 is MNHEY and CDR2 is SVGAGI. The chain's CDR3 is CASSYGQGAYEQYF. The DNA for the CDR3 is TGTGCCAGCAGTTACGGGCAGGGGGCCTACGAGCAGTACTTC.

This clonotype was seen repeatedly, ten times or more. The V call is TRBV5-1, the J call TRBJ2-1; TRBD2 matches 8 bases. The CDR3 consists of 17 residues. The germline gives CDR1 SGHRS, CDR2 YFSETQ. V lost 1 base to trimming and J lost 2 bases; unmatched junction nucleotides: 8. CDR3 bases: TGCGCCAGCAGCTTGTCGCCGACTAGCGCCACCTACAATGAGCAGTTCTTC. It specifies CASSLSPTSATYNEQFF.

The CDR3 region has the DNA TGTGCCACCAGTGGGCAGGGGACAGGGGAAAACAATGAGCAGTTCTTC. Translation: CATSGQGTGENNEQFF. The chain links TRBV24-1 to TRBJ2-1; 10 bases line up with TRBD1. Unmatched junction bases numbered 8, after V lost 5 bases and J lost 5 bases. CDR1 is KGHDR and CDR2 is SFDVKD in the germline V gene. The CDR3 loop spans 16 amino acids.

The chain is built from TRBV5-1 and TRBJ1-6; the D is unclear. V lost 6 bases, J lost 7 bases, and 11 bases lay in between. This CDR3 spans 13 amino acids. Germline assignment: CDR1 SGHRS and CDR2 YFSETQ. The DNA of the CDR3 is TGCGCCAGCAAGGAGACGGCGAATTCACCCCTCCACTTT. This sequence encodes CASKETANSPLHF.

This clonotype has just a few counts. The chain employs TRBV20-1 and TRBJ2-1, with 14 bases lining up with TRBD2. Judging by the DNA end, TRBJ2-7 fits better; the J call may be wrong. This CDR3 has 18 residues. From germline, CDR1 is DFQATT and CDR2 SNEGSKA (reference sequence). The CDR3, as DNA: TGCAGTGCTAGAACGGGACTAGCGGGGGTCAGCTCCTACAATGAGCAGTACTTC. It codes for CSARTGLAGVSSYNEQYF.

Concerning this clonotype: The junction shows a germline mismatch at one end, possibly a read error. The rearrangement links TRBV5-1 to TRBJ2-3, with 9 bases aligning to TRBD2. Germline CDR1 SGHRS, CDR2 YFSETQ. The CDR3 loop spans 16 amino acids. In DNA, the CDR3 is TGCGCCAGCAGCTTGGAGGGCGGGGGGGCACCAGATACGCAGTGTTTT. Its translation is CASSLEGGGAPDTQCF. Based on the CDR3 plus reference TRBV5-1 and TRBJ2-3, the full variable domain is KAGVTQTPRYLIKTRGQQVTLSCSPISGHRSVSWYQQTPGQGLQFLFEYFSETQRNKGNFPGRFSGRQFSNSRSEMNVSTLELGDSALYLCASSLEGGGAPDTQCFGPGTRLTVL.

The chain couples TRBV11-2 to TRBJ2-3; unclear D gene. This CDR3 is 17 amino acids long. The V gene lost 2 bases and the J gene lost 2 bases, with 17 bases spanning the gap. Germline V gene lookup returns CDR1 SGHAT and CDR2 FQNNGV. CDR3 nucleotides: TGTGCCAGCAGCTTATTTTCTGGTCGGCGGAACACAGATACGCAGTATTTT. It codes for CASSLFSGRRNTDTQYF.

Details on this clonotype: A much larger clone is a single base away; this may be a read error. The rearrangement links TRBV12-3 or TRBV12-4 to TRBJ2-7; weak D call: TRBD1 (6 bases). V lost 4 bases, J lost 6 bases, and 13 bases lay in between. The CDR3 is made up of 13 amino acids. CDR3 in DNA: TGTGCCAGCAGTTCACAGACAGGATTCGAGCAGTACTTC. Amino acid sequence: CASSSQTGFEQYF.

About this clonotype itself: Given a much more abundant clone one base away, this may be a read error. The chain has TRBV5-1 and TRBJ2-5, with TRBD2 identical over 11 bases. The J call is uncertain, as TRBJ2-7 better fits the DNA end. The CDR3 contains 16 residues. Germline V gene lookup returns CDR1 SGHRS and CDR2 YFSETQ. The DNA of the CDR3 is TGCGCCAGCAGCTTGGGATGTATGGGACTAGCGGACGAGCAGTACTTC. Residues: CASSLGCMGLADEQYF.

This clonotype was recorded many times. The V call is TRBV29-1, the J call TRBJ1-5, with D hard to call. The CDR3 runs to 14 residues. Trimming pared 6 bases from V and 5 bases from J, leaving 17 bases between. Germline CDR1 and CDR2: SQVTM and ANQGSEA. The CDR3 protein is CSVALAGSDQPQHF. CDR3 sequence (DNA): TGCAGCGTGGCCCTGGCTGGGTCCGATCAGCCCCAGCATTTT.

This clonotype was counted a few times. V usage is TRBV5-1 and J usage is TRBJ1-1; D is perhaps TRBD1 (6 bases). The CDR3 contains 12 residues. CDR1 SGHRS and CDR2 YFSETQ come from the germline V gene. V was pared by 4 bases and J by 7 bases, with 11 bases between. The CDR3 region has the DNA TGCGCCAGCAGCAGAGGACAGTTTGAAGCTTTCTTT. It encodes CASSRGQFEAFF.

On this clonotype itself: An end of the junction differs from the germline gene, which may be a read error. The V call is TRBV10-3, the J call TRBJ2-4, with D perhaps being TRBD1 or TRBD2 (6 bases each). The assigned J gene may be wrong: the sequence end matches TRBJ2-7 better. Germline V gene data show CDR1 as ENHRY and CDR2 as SYGVKD. This CDR3 comprises 14 residues. The CDR3 nucleotides are TGTGCCGTCAGTGGGATAGGGGGGCCTTACGAGCAGTACTTC. The encoded protein is CAVSGIGGPYEQYF.

This clonotype was observed a few times. J is TRBJ1-5 and V is TRBV6-2 or TRBV6-3, with D tentatively TRBD1 (5 bases). CDR1 MNHEY and CDR2 SVGEGT come from the germline V gene. CDR3 length equals 12 residues. The V and J ends lost 11 bases and 2 bases respectively, with 10 bases between them. The CDR3 nucleotides read TGTGCCGGGGGTGGGGGCAATCAGCCCCAGCATTTT. Its protein is CAGGGGNQPQHF.

A remark on this clonotype: A junction boundary mismatches the germline segment, possibly from a read error. This chain uses TRBV3-1 with TRBJ2-7, with TRBD2 as a possible D gene (7 bases). Per the germline V gene, CDR1 is LGHDT and CDR2 is YNNKEL (reference sequence). This CDR3 spans 12 amino acids. Here the CDR3 DNA reads TGTGCCAGCAGCCAAGCGGGGGGCGAGCGGTACTTC. This codes for CASSQAGGERYF.

This clonotype was seen only a few times. J is TRBJ2-3 and V is TRBV20-1; tentative D call: TRBD2 (5 bases). Germline V gene lookup returns CDR1 DFQATT and CDR2 SNEGSKA (reference sequence). The CDR3 is 14 amino acids. V was cut by 0 bases and J by 1 base, with 8 bases left in between. DNA of the CDR3: TGCAGTGCTAGAGATGACGGGGGCACAGATACGCAGTATTTT. This sequence encodes CSARDDGGTDTQYF.

This clonotype has just a few counts. The chain links TRBV6-1 to TRBJ1-2, with TRBD1 matching 7 bases. V lost 8 bases, J lost 7 bases, and 16 bases stayed unmatched. The CDR3 has 15 amino acids. CDR1 is MNHNS, CDR2 SASEGT, per germline. The CDR3 region is CASRPGLTGDRGYTF. CDR3 DNA sequence: TGTGCCAGCCGACCTGGATTAACAGGGGATCGTGGCTACACCTTC.

The V and J genes are TRBV25-1 and TRBJ2-3; 8 nucleotides agree with TRBD1. This CDR3 has 16 residues. The ends lost 3 bases at V and 2 bases at J; junction bases unmatched: 7. Germline V lookup: CDR1 MGHDK, CDR2 SYGVNS. In DNA form, the CDR3 reads TGTGCCAGCAGTGACCCTCCGGGACAGGACACAGATACGCAGTATTTT. Translated, it gives CASSDPPGQDTDTQYF.

This clonotype was picked up a small number of times. The chain employs TRBV12-3 or TRBV12-4 and TRBJ2-3, with 11 bases identical to TRBD2. The CDR3 runs 15 residues. V dropped 6 bases and J dropped 2; count of bases not matched to a gene: 4. The CDR3 protein is CASRKTSGATDTQYF. For the CDR3, the DNA is TGTGCCAGCAGAAAGACTAGCGGGGCCACAGATACGCAGTATTTT.

This clonotype was counted only a few times. The rearrangement links TRBV7-9 to TRBJ2-2, with D possibly being TRBD1 (6 bases). With 2 bases removed from V and 0 bases from J, the gap between germline ends came to 10 bases. The length of the CDR3 is 16 residues. Looked up from germline, CDR1 is SEHNR and CDR2 is FQNEAQ (reference sequence). The CDR3 loop is CASSLPGHANTGELFF. The CDR3 region has the DNA TGTGCCAGCAGCTTACCGGGACACGCGAACACCGGGGAGCTGTTTTTT.

J is TRBJ2-7 and V is TRBV27, with TRBD1 identical over 9 bases. The CDR3 consists of 15 residues. J was trimmed by 4 bases and V by 2 bases; bases with no gene match: 6. Germline V gives CDR1 MNHEY, CDR2 SMNVEV (reference sequence). The CDR3 nucleotides read TGTGCCAGCAGTTTACGGACAGGGGAGGGGTACGAGCAGTACTTC. Translation: CASSLRTGEGYEQYF.

V and J are TRBV6-6 and TRBJ1-2; tentatively, D is TRBD1 (5 bases). Trimming stripped 5 bases from V and 8 bases from J, with 18 bases between. CDR3 length equals 14 residues. Germline V gene sequence: CDR1 MNHNY, CDR2 SVGAGI (reference sequence). DNA of the CDR3: TGTGCCAGCAGTCAGTCCGGGACTAATCGCGGCTACACCTTC. The encoded protein is CASSQSGTNRGYTF.

The rearrangement joins TRBV10-2 to TRBJ2-7; the match to TRBD1 covers 7 bases. Germline-derived CDR1 and CDR2 are WSHSY and SAAADI. V shed 8 bases and J 7 bases; nucleotides not matched to a gene: 14. The CDR3 contains 14 residues. Here the CDR3 DNA reads TGCGCCAGCGGCCATTCCGGGACAGACGATGAGCAGTACTTC. Its translation is CASGHSGTDDEQYF.